This TCR beta chain stems from a study of cytomegalovirus exposure and HLA in healthy donors. Assay used: immunoSEQ multiplex PCR; TCRdb lists only in-frame clones, some missing. The data show about 200,000 clones, about 81% seen once. Germline V gene data show CDR1 as SGHVS and CDR2 as FQNEAQ. The CDR3 consists of 13 residues. With 4 bases removed from V and 7 bases from J, the gap between germline ends came to 14 bases. General study results and limits: Confirmation in vitro established that a few CMV-associated chains were specific for CMV antigens. Rare sequences made up most TCRs, while some public TCRs were found in many donors. Cytomegalovirus association was assigned to around 150 TCR beta chains. Cytomegalovirus status was reportedly diagnosed by the classifier with high specificity and sensitivity.

Points on this clone: The antigen is unknown.

The receptor's source is a woman in her thirties in good health and CMV-seronegative. The chain joins TRBV7-8 to TRBJ2-7; the D gene is possibly TRBD2 (6 bases). The sequenced material came from PBMCs. The CDR3 reads CASSSPPGLEQYF. The CDR3 DNA reads TGTGCCAGCAGCTCGCCGCCGGGACTTGAGCAGTACTTC.